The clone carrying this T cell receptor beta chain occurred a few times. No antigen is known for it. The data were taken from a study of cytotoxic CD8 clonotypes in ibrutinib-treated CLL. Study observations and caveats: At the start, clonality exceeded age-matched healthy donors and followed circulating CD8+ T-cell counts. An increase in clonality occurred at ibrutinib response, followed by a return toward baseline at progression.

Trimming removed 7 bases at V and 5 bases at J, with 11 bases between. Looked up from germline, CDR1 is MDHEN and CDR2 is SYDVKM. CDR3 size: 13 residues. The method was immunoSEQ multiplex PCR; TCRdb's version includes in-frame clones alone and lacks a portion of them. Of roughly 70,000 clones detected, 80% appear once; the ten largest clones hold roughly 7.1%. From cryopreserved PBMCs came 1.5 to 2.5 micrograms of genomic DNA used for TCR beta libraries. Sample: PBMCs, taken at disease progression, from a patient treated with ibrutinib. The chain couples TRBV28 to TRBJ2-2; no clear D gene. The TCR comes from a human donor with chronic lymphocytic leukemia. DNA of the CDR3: TGTGCCAGCACCCCTTCCGGGACCGGGGAGCTGTTTTTT. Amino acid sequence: CASTPSGTGELFF.